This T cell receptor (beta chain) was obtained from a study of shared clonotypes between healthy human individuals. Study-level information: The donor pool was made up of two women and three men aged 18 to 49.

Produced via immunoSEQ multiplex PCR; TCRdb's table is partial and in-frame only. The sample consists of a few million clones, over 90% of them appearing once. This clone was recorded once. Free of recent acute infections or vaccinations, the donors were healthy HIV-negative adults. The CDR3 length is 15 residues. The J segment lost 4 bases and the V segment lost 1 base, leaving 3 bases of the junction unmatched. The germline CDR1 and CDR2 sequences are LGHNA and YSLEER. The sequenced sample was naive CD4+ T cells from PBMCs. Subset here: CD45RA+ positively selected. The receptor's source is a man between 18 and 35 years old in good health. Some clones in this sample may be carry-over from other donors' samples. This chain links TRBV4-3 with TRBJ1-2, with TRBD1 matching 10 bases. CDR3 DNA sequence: TGCGCCAGCAGCCAAGCCGGGACAGGGGTCTATGGCTACACCTTC. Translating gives CASSQAGTGVYGYTF.